This TCR beta chain emerged from a study of cytomegalovirus exposure and HLA in healthy donors (dated by TCRdb to the late 2010s). Looking at the study overall: An earlier analysis of some 500 of the donors reported more than 250 Gb of sequence data and 117 million unique TCR beta sequences from about 200 million T cells. Typing coverage differed by locus: A, B, C, DRB1 and DQB1 were typed in about 620-630 donors, DQA1 in roughly 500, DPA1 in around 580, and DPB1 in just under 490. HLA typing covered class I and class II loci at four-digit resolution. Among 300 to 500 genotyped donors of the cohort, an average of roughly 230,000 unique TCR beta nucleotide sequences was sequenced per donor, of which 15% to 20% were non-productive. Of the roughly 390 genotyped donors, approximately 83% fell in the genetic ancestry cluster associated with self-reported Caucasian donors. Donor age, sex, ethnicity and CMV serostatus were compiled together with the repertoire data. An earlier analysis of about 620 of the donors applied high-throughput TCR beta sequencing to assess whether each TCR beta V gene segment acted as functional or pseudogenic. The aim of the study was to test whether cataloging public T cell receptors could identify signatures of past pathogen exposure. Rather than using new phenotypic data, the later analysis identified candidate immune exposures from TCR beta sequences and from how often those sequences occurred across donors. Several DR-DQ haplotypes were treated as single units for association and clustering because of strong linkage in the cohort. All discovery cohort repertoires had been generated on a single sequencing platform. An early release covering 550 to 650 HLA-typed donors comprised about 300 gigabases of sequencing data and tens of millions of unique TCR sequences. Genome-wide SNP genotypes for about three fifths of the 666 donors were used in a later genetic analysis, which treated that subset as a discovery cohort. To study patterns of TCR occurrence, a later analysis re-analyzed previously published TCR beta repertoires from several hundred donors and added high-resolution HLA genotyping. The study profiled the T cell repertoires of about 720 subjects by immunosequencing and related them to cytomegalovirus serostatus. The study combined high-throughput TCR immunosequencing, statistical association of individual TCRs with disease status, and machine learning to predict cytomegalovirus infection status. Along with the roughly 700-subject first cohort, a separate validation cohort of around 120 different subjects was used.

Library preparation used the immunoSEQ multiplex PCR assay. For the multiplex PCR, a mixture combining 60 forward primers for TCR Vbeta segments and 13 reverse primers for TCR Jbeta segments was used. The CDR3 region of rearranged TCR beta genes was amplified from genomic DNA with a multiplex PCR assay. On the Illumina HiSeq System, the amplified TCR beta libraries were sequenced as 87-base-pair reads. Per the original workflow: A later analysis tallied 75 million to 95 million unique TCR beta chains across the approximately 670 repertoires, and about 10 million of those chains were shared by two or more donors. A nearest-neighbor algorithm error-corrected the raw reads and collapsed the reads into unique sequences, merging closely related sequences to remove PCR and sequencing errors. To assign V, D and J gene segments, CDR3 sequences were aligned to IMGT reference sequences. Each retained sequence needed at least a six-nucleotide match to both a V gene segment and a J gene segment. Rearrangements were called productive when the CDR3 lacked stop codons and stayed in frame with V and J; all others were non-productive. CDR3 was defined according to IMGT convention as the region running from the second conserved V-encoded cysteine to the conserved J-encoded phenylalanine. In an earlier analysis of more than 550 of the donors, sequences lacking an unambiguous match to a single V gene segment were excluded. An earlier analysis of just under 600 of the donors called V segments functional above 56.7% productive rearrangements and segregating when the between-donor standard deviation exceeded 5%. To diagnose cytomegalovirus status from the catalog of TCR beta chain sequences, a statistical classification framework was built. V and J gene assignment, in a later analysis, came from comparing TCR nucleotide sequences with IMGT/GENE-DB human TR gene sequences. Using the TCRdist pipeline, a later analysis assigned CDR3 sequences along with most-parsimonious VDJ recombination scenarios. A later analysis defined each TCR beta chain by its CDR3 amino acid sequence plus V-gene family, and excluded reads lacking a unique V-gene family. As a way to deal with suspected cross-contamination and a sequencing artifact, a later analysis dropped approximately 570 nucleotide sequences that were highly shared and had low generation probability. For each public chain, a later analysis derived a clonal expansion index from normalized ranks of inferred template counts within each repertoire. In a later analysis, generation probabilities were computed using a VDJ recombination model fitted to out-of-frame rearrangements, and the results were checked against IGoR. A later analysis scored TCR-TCR, TCR-HLA and TCR-CMV co-occurrence with hypergeometric tests, applying a repertoire-size bias correction to TCR pairs. In a later analysis, false discovery rates were estimated by permuting HLA or CMV assignments 20 times. In a later analysis, co-occurring TCRs were grouped with DBSCAN, and TCRdist sequence similarity was added when clustering was performed within HLA-allele-positive subsets. Co-occurrence clustering excluded repertoires with fewer than 30,000 or more than 120,000 public chains, plus five with anomalous nucleotide sharing. The table comes from immuneACCESS by way of TCRdb, which keeps in-frame sequences with V and J called. Part of the clones is missing from these tables; in studies checked, under half for an unresolved V gene and the rest for unknown reasons. D and trimming come from the DNA, and the V and J calls and clone size come from that table. In this sample the table shows about 130,000 clones, over 70% of which occur a single time. The ten largest make up about 4% of the sample.

About this clone: Its antigen remains undetermined. It has no much larger one-base neighbor in the sample; base qualities were not kept.

In total, approximately 610 healthy bone marrow donors made up the cohort. All cohort members were sampled while nominally healthy, although unrecorded immune exposures were likely present. The donor tested CMV seronegative, placing the donor among the 352 seronegative members of the cohort. A peripheral blood sample was collected from each donor, and TCR beta sequencing was performed on peripheral blood mononuclear cells. The Qiagen DNeasy Blood Extraction Kit was used to extract genomic DNA from the blood cell samples. General conclusions and limits of the study: Roughly uniform sequencing depth across donors was assumed in presence/absence analyses, although this assumption may not hold. Broadly in line with IMGT annotations, most TCR beta V segments showed up in productive rearrangements about 90% or about 30% of the time in an earlier analysis of 587 of the donors. In a later analysis, HLA-associated TCR beta chains were found to be more clonally expanded and to have lower generation probabilities than equally common non-associated chains. Specific HLA alleles were associated with 15,000 to 20,000 TCR beta sequences at a false discovery rate of 0.05 in a later analysis. In a later analysis, most CMV-associated TCR beta chains were found to appear HLA-restricted, with HLA associations seemingly driven largely by CMV exposure. A later analysis found that TCR association rates varied across HLA loci, with DRB1 alleles showing the most associated TCRs and HLA-C alleles the fewest. Only TCR beta chains were sequenced in this cohort, and the absence of alpha or paired-chain data limited detectable features. The study listed 150 to 200 TCR beta chains as associated with cytomegalovirus. For the cohort, immune exposure information was limited to CMV serostatus. A group of highly shared sequence variants was considered likely to be a technical artifact of the sequencing pipeline. Correlated functional status among segregating V segments might be attributable to linkage disequilibrium, but an unknown experimental factor could not be ruled out. A further reported finding was that TCR beta sequences accurately predicted the HLA-A and HLA-B alleles for most subjects in the first cohort. In vitro tests confirmed that three of the cytomegalovirus-associated TCR beta chains recognize cytomegalovirus antigens. A later genetic analysis reported fewer N-insertions in productive TCRs among donors in an Asian-associated ancestry cluster than the roughly 690-donor mean. Most TCR sequences were observed very rarely across donors, whereas some public TCRs were present in many individuals. Because the 87-base-pair reads could not distinguish some IMGT-functional V segments, including TRBV6-2 and TRBV6-3, those segments were excluded. Because some donors lacked HLA typing at each locus, the association tests relied only on the typed subset. Because counts were too low, some 17 rarely observed V segments, including chromosome 9 orphons, were left out of the earlier analysis of about 500 of the donors. The authors suggested that the approach could potentially be generalized to other disease states and immunological phenotypes. Several of the top co-occurrence clusters appeared to be linked to parvovirus B19, influenza, CMV and Epstein-Barr virus, according to a later analysis. When HLA alleles, especially DR and DQ, strongly co-occurred, TCR associations were difficult to assign to individual alleles. In both the original and validation cohorts, the classifier was reported to diagnose cytomegalovirus status with high specificity and sensitivity. An association between a missense DCLRE1C variant and V-gene and J-gene trimming of TCR beta chains was found in a later genetic analysis and replicated in an independent cohort.

Reading from cysteine to phenylalanine, the CDR3 counts 18 amino acids. Kept here is only the CDR3 DNA, which spans 54 bases and is read in frame from base 1. Germline trimming amounts to 0 bases on V and 0 bases on J, with 7 as the count of junction bases outside the gene matches. Via the germline V gene, CDR1 is MGHRA and CDR2 YSYEKL. The sequence is built from TRBV4-1 and TRBJ2-5, with 10 middle bases fitting TRBD2. This clonotype was obtained from a woman between 35 and 50 years old in good health and CMV-seronegative. Source material: PBMCs. The nucleotides are TGCGCCAGCAGCCAAGATCCCAGCGGGGGGGCTTACCAAGAGACCCAGTACTTC. Translated, it reads CASSQDPSGGAYQETQYF.